What follows are 30 T cell receptor beta chains derived from one specimen sequenced in a study of T cell changes during pregnancy in multiple sclerosis. The method was immunoSEQ multiplex PCR; TCRdb's version includes in-frame clones alone and lacks a portion of them. The sample contains 65,000 to 95,000 clones, 85% to 95% of which appear only once. Specimen: peripheral blood, collected in the second trimester of pregnancy. The receptor source for this set is a female donor in good health, enrolled as a control in a pregnancy study.

The V call is TRBV6-4, the J call TRBJ1-1; weak D call: TRBD1 (5 bases). Germline CDR1 reads MRHNA; CDR2 reads SNTAGT. This CDR3 is built from 15 residues. The V end was cut by 2 bases, the J end by 3 bases, with 13 bases between. This chain's CDR3 is CASSDGGVGYTEAFF. Written as DNA, the CDR3 is TGTGCCAGCAGTGACGGAGGGGTAGGTTACACTGAAGCTTTCTTT.

The chain uses TRBV6-5 and TRBJ1-5, with D unresolved. The CDR3 runs to 14 residues. Germline assignment: CDR1 MNHEY and CDR2 SVGAGI. Trimming took 0 bases from V and 4 from J, leaving 7 bases between them. The CDR3 nucleotides are TGTGCCAGCAGTTACTCGATGAGGAATCAGCCCCAGCATTTT. Translating it yields CASSYSMRNQPQHF.

This chain links TRBV18 with TRBJ2-5, with 13 bases that match TRBD2. V gave up 0 bases and J gave up 2 bases; unmatched junction bases: 0. Germline values: CDR1 KGHSH, CDR2 LQKENI. The CDR3 runs to 16 residues. CDR3 loop: CASSPPTSGRQETQYF. In DNA, the CDR3 is TGTGCCAGCTCACCACCGACTAGCGGGAGGCAAGAGACCCAGTACTTC.

The chain combines TRBV5-1 with TRBJ2-1; 8 positions match TRBD2. The V gene end was trimmed by 1 base and the J gene end by 2 bases; junction bases not matched to a gene: 11. This CDR3 contains 18 residues. Germline V CDR1 and CDR2: SGHRS, YFSETQ. The CDR3 nucleotides are TGCGCCAGCAGCTTGTTTACGGGAGGGCCGGGGACCTACAATGAGCAGTTCTTC. Translating it yields CASSLFTGGPGTYNEQFF.

The chain uses TRBV30 and TRBJ1-3, with D possibly matching TRBD1 (5 bases). Trimming shortened V by 2 bases and J by 4 bases, and 18 bases separated the two germline ends. Germline V gene data show CDR1 as GTSNPN and CDR2 as SVGIG (reference sequence). The CDR3 runs 16 residues. CDR3 sequence: CAWSPGGGMKGNTIYF. The CDR3 DNA reads as TGTGCCTGGAGTCCGGGGGGGGGTATGAAAGGAAACACCATATATTTT.

The V gene is TRBV10-3, the J gene TRBJ2-2, with 7 bases identical to TRBD2. Germline CDR1 ENHRY, CDR2 SYGVKD. The J segment lost 6 bases and the V segment lost 11 bases, leaving 3 bases of the junction unmatched. The CDR3 sequence is 11 residues long. The CDR3 region is CAVRGAGELFF. The DNA for the CDR3 is TGTGCCGTCCGGGGGGCCGGGGAGCTGTTTTTT.

The chain links TRBV7-9 to TRBJ2-5; 9 nucleotides line up with TRBD1. CDR3 length: 14 residues. The V gene end was trimmed by 6 bases and the J gene end by 5 bases; junction bases not matched to a gene: 7. CDR1 is SEHNR, CDR2 FQNEAQ, per germline (reference sequence). CDR3 nucleotides: TGTGCCAGCAGTCAAGGGACAGGGAGGGAGACCCAGTACTTC. Residues: CASSQGTGRETQYF. Full variable domain (rest looked up from reference TRBV7-9 and TRBJ2-5): DTGVSQNPRHKITKRGQNVTFRCDPISEHNRLYWYRQTLGQGPEFLTYFQNEAQLEKSRLLSDRFSAERPKGSFSTLEIQRTEQGDSAMYLCASSQGTGRETQYFGPGTRLLVL.

This rearrangement joins TRBV11-2 to TRBJ1-2; TRBD1 matches 7 bases. Per germline, CDR1 SGHAT and CDR2 FQNNGV. This CDR3 region has 13 residues. The ends lost 3 bases at V and 3 bases at J; junction bases unmatched: 1. The CDR3 sequence is CASSFTGDYGYTF. CDR3 nucleotides: TGTGCCAGCAGCTTTACAGGGGACTATGGCTACACCTTC.

The genes are TRBV7-9 and TRBJ1-2; 8 positions match TRBD1. V lost 5 bases to trimming and J lost 7 bases; unmatched junction nucleotides: 6. From germline, CDR1 is SEHNR and CDR2 FQNEAQ (reference sequence). The CDR3 spans 13 residues. The CDR3 bases are TGTGCCAGCAGCGCCGGACAGGGAATTGGCTACACCTTC. Its translation: CASSAGQGIGYTF.

The chain joins TRBV19 to TRBJ2-7, with TRBD1 as a possible D gene (5 bases). Germline V gene lookup returns CDR1 LNHDA and CDR2 SQIVND (reference sequence). This CDR3 comprises 12 residues. V dropped 2 bases and J dropped 4 bases, with 6 bases sitting between them. The CDR3 coding sequence is TGTGCCAGTAGTATAAAGGGGTACGAGCAGTACTTC. Translating it yields CASSIKGYEQYF.

J is TRBJ2-2 and V is TRBV12-5; D possibly corresponds to TRBD2 (5 bases). There are 19 residues in the CDR3. CDR1 and CDR2 (germline): LGHNT, FRNRAP. Deletions cut 7 bases from V and 1 base from J, with 25 bases between. The CDR3 reads CASDRVGRRPRENTGELFF. CDR3 DNA sequence: TGTGCTAGTGATAGGGTAGGTAGGCGTCCGAGGGAGAACACCGGGGAGCTGTTTTTT.

The rearrangement links TRBV9 to TRBJ2-5; 12 nucleotides match TRBD2. Germline CDR1 reads SGDLS; CDR2 reads YYNGEE. The CDR3 loop spans 15 amino acids. J gave up 3 bases and V 5 bases, and 5 bases lay outside the gene matches. In DNA, the CDR3 is TGTGCCAGCAGTCTTGGACTAGCGGGGAAAGAGACCCAGTACTTC. This codes for CASSLGLAGKETQYF.

The chain combines TRBV19 with TRBJ2-6; TRBD1 matches at 7 bases. This CDR3 is built from 16 residues. Unmatched junction bases numbered 1, after V lost 2 bases and J lost 0 bases. Germline V gives CDR1 LNHDA, CDR2 SQIVND (reference sequence). The CDR3 loop reads CASSISGGSGANVLTF. The CDR3 DNA follows: TGTGCCAGTAGTATATCAGGGGGCTCTGGGGCCAACGTCCTGACTTTC.

The rearrangement uses TRBV2 and TRBJ2-7, with TRBD1 as a possible D gene (5 bases). The CDR3 runs 13 residues. The V gene lost 6 bases and the J gene lost 0 bases, with 9 bases spanning the gap. In germline, CDR1 is SNHLY, CDR2 FYNNEI. CDR3 sequence: CASRQGFSYEQYF. CDR3 bases: TGTGCCAGCAGGCAGGGATTCTCCTACGAGCAGTACTTC.

This clone was seen only once. The rearrangement uses TRBV11-3 and TRBJ2-2, with TRBD2 matching over 12 bases. The CDR3 contains 15 residues. The germline CDR1 and CDR2 sequences are SGHNT and YENEEA. J gave up 6 bases and V 5 bases, and 4 bases lay outside the gene matches. The CDR3 spells CASSQTSGSSGELFF. The CDR3 DNA follows: TGTGCCAGCAGCCAGACTAGCGGGAGCTCCGGGGAGCTGTTTTTT.

The chain carries TRBV19 and TRBJ2-5, with 9 positions matching TRBD1. Trimming took 6 bases from V and 5 from J; bases not matched to a gene: 13. CDR1 LNHDA and CDR2 SQIVND come from the germline V gene (reference sequence). CDR3 length: 16 residues. CDR3: CASSSSPGQGSETQYF. The CDR3 nucleotides read TGTGCCAGTAGCTCTTCCCCGGGACAGGGATCGGAGACCCAGTACTTC.

V usage is TRBV30 and J usage is TRBJ2-2; D gene ambiguous. The CDR3 spans 12 residues. Germline V gene data show CDR1 as GTSNPN and CDR2 as SVGIG (reference sequence). Trimming cost V 0 bases and J 4 bases, with 3 bases left between them. The CDR3 DNA is TGTGCCTGGAGTGTTAGCACCGGGGAGCTGTTTTTT. Translating gives CAWSVSTGELFF.

The chain combines TRBV6-6 with TRBJ2-7; possible D gene TRBD1, 6 bases. V was pared by 5 bases and J by 5 bases, with 13 bases between. The germline CDR1 and CDR2 sequences are MNHNY and SVGAGI (reference sequence). The CDR3 is 13 amino acids. The CDR3 DNA follows: TGTGCCAGCAGTGGACTCTACAGGGACGAGCAGTACTTC. Its protein is CASSGLYRDEQYF.

The CDR3 DNA follows: TGTGCCAGCAGTGAGCAGGGTGAAAAACTGTTTTTT. The encoded protein is CASSEQGEKLFF. V gene TRBV25-1 combines with J gene TRBJ1-4; D might be TRBD1 (5 bases). CDR1 MGHDK and CDR2 SYGVNS come from the germline V gene. Trimming shortened V by 3 bases and J by 7 bases, and 6 bases separated the two germline ends. The CDR3 is 12 amino acids.

V gene TRBV7-2 combines with J gene TRBJ2-1; D might be TRBD1 (6 bases). CDR3 size: 14 residues. Trimming removed 5 bases at V and 6 bases at J, with 14 bases between. Germline assignment: CDR1 SGHTA and CDR2 FQGNSA. CDR3 sequence (DNA): TGTGCCAGCAGCCAAACAGGGCGGGTCAATGAGCAGTTCTTC. This sequence encodes CASSQTGRVNEQFF.

The genes are TRBV28 and TRBJ2-7; a possible D gene is TRBD1 (6 bases). Germline CDR1 reads MDHEN; CDR2 reads SYDVKM. This CDR3 has 14 amino acids. The V end was cut by 5 bases, the J end by 3 bases, with 14 bases between. CDR3 in DNA: TGTGCCAGCAGTCTAAACAGGGATTACTACGAGCAGTACTTC. It yields the protein CASSLNRDYYEQYF.

The V gene is TRBV6-6, the J gene TRBJ2-7; D remains unclear. V lost 5 bases and J lost 3, with 11 bases in between. CDR1 is MNHNY and CDR2 is SVGAGI in the germline V gene (reference sequence). The CDR3 spans 13 residues. The CDR3 DNA reads as TGTGCCAGCAGTGCCGGGTTCCACTACGAGCAGTACTTC. This gives the protein CASSAGFHYEQYF.

The V call is TRBV6-5, the J call TRBJ1-3; 7 nucleotides agree with TRBD1. This CDR3 comprises 15 residues. CDR1 MNHEY and CDR2 SVGAGI come from the germline V gene. The J segment lost 3 bases and the V segment lost 3 bases, leaving 5 bases of the junction unmatched. This chain's CDR3 is CASSYSGGIGNTIYF. CDR3 sequence (DNA): TGTGCCAGCAGTTATTCAGGGGGGATTGGAAACACCATATATTTT.

J is TRBJ2-1 and V is TRBV29-1; 9 bases align to TRBD2. This CDR3 spans 14 amino acids. The V gene's germline CDR1 is SQVTM and CDR2 ANQGSEA. After removal of 4 bases from V and 5 bases from J, the junction contained 6 bases not matched to a gene. The CDR3 reads CSVALAGPHNEQFF. CDR3 bases: TGCAGCGTTGCTCTAGCGGGACCCCACAATGAGCAGTTCTTC.

This rearrangement joins TRBV15 to TRBJ1-1; TRBD1 matches at 9 bases. J lost 4 bases, V lost 3 bases, and 6 bases had no gene match. From germline, CDR1 is LNHNV and CDR2 YYDKDF (reference sequence). The CDR3 consists of 15 residues. The CDR3 DNA is TGTGCCACCAGCAGGGGGACGACAGGGGGCACTGAAGCTTTCTTT. Translation: CATSRGTTGGTEAFF. Complete variable domain (other parts from reference TRBV15 and TRBJ1-1): DAMVIQNPRYQVTQFGKPVTLSCSQTLNHNVMYWYQQKSSQAPKLLFHYYDKDFNNEADTPDNFQSRRPNTSFCFLDIRSPGLGDTAMYLCATSRGTTGGTEAFFGQGTRLTVV.

V gene TRBV27 combines with J gene TRBJ2-1, with D perhaps TRBD2 (5 bases). V was clipped by 6 bases and J by 6 bases, with 15 bases between them. Germline V gene data show CDR1 as MNHEY and CDR2 as SMNVEV (reference sequence). The CDR3 runs 14 residues. The CDR3 DNA reads as TGTGCCAGCAGCCATCCTGGTAGCGTCAATGAGCAGTTCTTC. Encoded protein: CASSHPGSVNEQFF.

The chain is built from TRBV7-9 and TRBJ2-1; 7 bases fit TRBD1. CDR1 SEHNR and CDR2 FQNEAQ come from the germline V gene (reference sequence). Losses at the gene ends were 3 bases for V and 3 bases for J; bases not matched to a gene: 5. The CDR3 contains 15 residues. CDR3 in DNA: TGTGCCAGCAGCTTCGGGGCAGGGGGCTACAATGAGCAGTTCTTC. Amino acids: CASSFGAGGYNEQFF.

The chain employs TRBV2 and TRBJ2-4; the D gene is possibly TRBD2 (5 bases). The CDR3 loop spans 14 amino acids. The germline V gene has CDR1 SNHLY and CDR2 FYNNEI. Trimming left V 3 bases short and J 6 bases short, with 12 bases between. CDR3 amino acids: CASSDYTRGNIQYF. The CDR3 coding sequence is TGTGCCAGCAGTGATTATACTCGGGGAAACATTCAGTACTTC.

This chain joins TRBV5-1 and TRBJ1-1; no clear D gene. CDR3 length: 11 amino acids. Germline V CDR1 and CDR2: SGHRS, YFSETQ. V was trimmed by 5 bases and J by 1 base, leaving 3 bases between them. Here the CDR3 DNA reads TGCGCCAGCAGGGCGAACACTGAAGCTTTCTTT. It yields the protein CASRANTEAFF.

This chain uses TRBV5-1 with TRBJ2-1; 10 positions agree with TRBD2. The germline gives CDR1 SGHRS, CDR2 YFSETQ. This CDR3 comprises 15 residues. The J segment lost 6 bases and the V segment lost 4 bases, leaving 7 bases of the junction unmatched. This CDR3 is CASSPGTSVVNEQFF. The CDR3 bases are TGCGCCAGCAGCCCCGGGACTAGCGTTGTCAATGAGCAGTTCTTC.